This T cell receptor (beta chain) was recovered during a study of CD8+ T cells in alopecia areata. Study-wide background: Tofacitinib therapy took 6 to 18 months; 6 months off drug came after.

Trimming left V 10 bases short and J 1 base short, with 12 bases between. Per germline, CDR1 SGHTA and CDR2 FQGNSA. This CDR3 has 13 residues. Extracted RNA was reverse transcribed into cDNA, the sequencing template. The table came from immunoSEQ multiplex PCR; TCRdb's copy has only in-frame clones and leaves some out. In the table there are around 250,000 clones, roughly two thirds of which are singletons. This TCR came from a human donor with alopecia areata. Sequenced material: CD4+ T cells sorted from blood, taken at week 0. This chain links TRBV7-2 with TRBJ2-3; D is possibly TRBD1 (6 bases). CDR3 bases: TGTGCCACCTTATACAGGGGCACAGATACGCAGTATTTT. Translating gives CATLYRGTDTQYF.